The T cell receptor beta chain described here comes from a study of blood T cell repertoires in COVID-19. Study background: COVID-19 samples, acute and convalescent, were from the United States, Italy and Spain.

Source study methods: Amplified reference gene primers provided the basis for estimating nucleated cell counts. Data came from immunoSEQ multiplex PCR; TCRdb stores just in-frame clones and leaves some out. That table supplies the V and J calls and clone size; D and trimming were determined from the DNA. The sample has about 250,000 clones, around 90% seen once. V shed 5 bases and J 1 base; nucleotides not matched to a gene: 2. CDR3 length: 14 residues. Germline CDR1 LNHDA, CDR2 SQIVND (reference sequence). Sequencing used peripheral blood. V gene TRBV19 combines with J gene TRBJ2-3; 8 nucleotides match TRBD2. The origin of this receptor is a man aged 18 to 30 with active or convalescent COVID-19. The chain's CDR3 is CASSQTSGTDTQYF. The CDR3 bases are TGTGCCAGTAGTCAGACTAGCGGCACAGATACGCAGTATTTT.